Following are 31 T cell receptor beta chains from one sample sequenced in a study of T cells in localized non-small cell lung cancer. The method was immunoSEQ multiplex PCR; TCRdb's version includes in-frame clones alone and lacks a portion of them. The data show more than 2,000 clones, more than 30% seen once. The sample in question was lung tumor tissue, obtained before any cancer treatment. Source of these receptors: a male donor aged 60 or over with stage I squamous cell lung carcinoma.

This chain uses TRBV12-5 with TRBJ1-1; D perhaps matches TRBD1 (5 bases). CDR3 length: 17 amino acids. Germline assignment: CDR1 LGHNT and CDR2 FRNRAP. With 6 bases removed from V and 0 bases from J, the gap between germline ends came to 20 bases. The CDR3 loop is CASGTPGRRVMNTEAFF. Here the CDR3 DNA reads TGTGCTAGTGGCACTCCGGGACGGAGGGTCATGAACACTGAAGCTTTCTTT.

The chain links TRBV19 to TRBJ1-5; a weak D match, TRBD1 (5 bases). V was shortened by 4 bases and J by 1 base, with 14 bases between the two germline ends. This CDR3 is 16 amino acids long. Per germline, CDR1 LNHDA and CDR2 SQIVND (reference sequence). The CDR3 sequence is CASSTWDLGSNQPQHF. CDR3 DNA sequence: TGTGCCAGTAGTACTTGGGACTTGGGGAGCAATCAGCCCCAGCATTTT.

The chain employs TRBV11-3 and TRBJ2-3; 11 nucleotides align to TRBD1. The CDR3 is 15 amino acids. The germline gives CDR1 SGHNT, CDR2 YENEEA. Trimming at V came to 5 bases and at J to 4 bases, leaving 5 bases not matched to a gene. The CDR3 here is CASSLGTGGSDTQYF. In DNA form, the CDR3 reads TGTGCCAGCAGCCTCGGGACAGGGGGGTCAGATACGCAGTATTTT. Together with reference TRBV11-3 and TRBJ2-3, the CDR3 gives the full variable domain: EAGVVQSPRYKIIEKKQPVAFWCNPISGHNTLYWYLQNLGQGPELLIRYENEEAVDDSQLPKDRFSAERLKGVDSTLKIQPAELGDSAVYLCASSLGTGGSDTQYFGPGTRLTVL.

This rearrangement joins TRBV10-2 to TRBJ2-7; weak D call: TRBD1 (5 bases). From germline, CDR1 is WSHSY and CDR2 SAAADI. V shed 8 bases and J shed 2 bases, with 25 bases lying between them. This CDR3 contains 17 residues. The CDR3 loop reads CASSSDIRVVYPYEQYF. The CDR3 coding sequence is TGCGCCAGCTCTTCAGACATCAGGGTGGTTTACCCCTACGAGCAGTACTTC.

The chain has TRBV30 and TRBJ2-3, with a weak D call TRBD2 (5 bases). Germline values: CDR1 GTSNPN, CDR2 SVGIG (reference sequence). The CDR3 length is 13 residues. V shed 2 bases and J shed 5 bases, with 11 bases lying between them. CDR3 region: CAWSRGVEDTQYF. CDR3 DNA sequence: TGTGCCTGGAGTCGGGGTGTGGAAGATACGCAGTATTTT.

The CDR3 spells CASKKLAGMNTGELFF. CDR3 DNA sequence: TGCGCCAGCAAAAAACTAGCGGGGATGAACACCGGGGAGCTGTTTTTT. V gene TRBV10-2 combines with J gene TRBJ2-2; the match to TRBD2 covers 10 bases. The CDR3 sequence is 16 residues long. The germline gives CDR1 WSHSY, CDR2 SAAADI. J gave up 1 base and V 7 bases, and 6 bases lay outside the gene matches.

V is TRBV28 and J is TRBJ1-1, with a weak D call TRBD1 (5 bases). Germline values: CDR1 MDHEN, CDR2 SYDVKM. V shed 5 bases and J shed 2 bases, with 18 bases lying between them. The CDR3 runs 16 residues. The CDR3 sequence is CASSDSLRTPNTEAFF. The CDR3 region has the DNA TGTGCCAGCAGTGATTCACTACGGACACCTAACACTGAAGCTTTCTTT.

This clone is labeled medium-sized (0.01 to 0.1%). The rearrangement links TRBV7-2 to TRBJ1-3; weak D call: TRBD1 (5 bases). Trimming stripped 3 bases from V and 15 bases from J, with 18 bases between. The CDR3 loop spans 13 amino acids. Germline lookup yields CDR1 SGHTA and CDR2 FQGNSA. CDR3 loop: CASSFLLGEVAYF. The DNA for the CDR3 is TGTGCCAGCAGCTTCCTTCTGGGGGAGGTGGCATATTTT.

The genes are TRBV12-5 and TRBJ2-4; TRBD1 is a possible D gene (5 bases). V lost 0 bases to trimming and J lost 8 bases, with 23 bases between them. There are 18 residues in the CDR3. CDR1 is LGHNT and CDR2 is FRNRAP in the germline V gene. The CDR3 bases are TGTGCTAGTGGTTTGGTAATCATGACAGAATCTCCAAGAGACATTCAGTACTTC. Translated: CASGLVIMTESPRDIQYF.

Only a few counts were recorded for this clone. The V and J genes are TRBV10-3 and TRBJ2-7; 7 bases map to TRBD1. Trimming at V came to 10 bases and at J to 6 bases, leaving 15 bases not matched to a gene. The germline V gene encodes CDR1 ENHRY and CDR2 SYGVKD. This CDR3 spans 14 amino acids. CDR3 sequence: CASREGANCCEQYF. In DNA, the CDR3 is TGTGCCAGCCGAGAGGGGGCTAATTGTTGCGAGCAGTACTTC.

V gene TRBV11-3 combines with J gene TRBJ2-5; a weak D match, TRBD1 (5 bases). Germline assignment: CDR1 SGHNT and CDR2 YENEEA. Trimming shortened V by 2 bases and J by 2 bases, and 12 bases separated the two germline ends. This CDR3 is 15 amino acids long. The DNA of the CDR3 is TGTGCCAGCAGCTTACAGGGCTTAGGACAAGAGACCCAGTACTTC. Translated, it gives CASSLQGLGQETQYF.

This clone came up a few times. Because a base is unread or ambiguous, its residue is represented by X. The chain has TRBV29-1 and TRBJ2-7; D call uncertain. V was trimmed by 6 bases and J by 0 bases, leaving 9 bases between them. The CDR3 sequence is 12 residues long. Germline V gene data show CDR1 as SQVTM and CDR2 as ANQGSEA. This chain's CDR3 is CSVXQTSYEQYF. CDR3 nucleotides: TGCAGCGTCGRACAGACCTCCTACGAGCAGTACTTC.

This chain uses TRBV19 with TRBJ1-5; D is perhaps TRBD1 (5 bases). Per the germline V gene, CDR1 is LNHDA and CDR2 is SQIVND (reference sequence). Deletions cut 8 bases from V and 6 bases from J, with 20 bases between. This CDR3 contains 15 residues. The CDR3 loop is CASGVMGQASQPQHF. The CDR3, as DNA: TGTGCCAGTGGAGTCATGGGGCAGGCGAGTCAGCCCCAGCATTTT.

The rearrangement uses TRBV18 and TRBJ1-1; 11 nucleotides match TRBD1. Germline CDR1 reads KGHSH; CDR2 reads LQKENI. The CDR3 loop spans 15 amino acids. V lost 4 bases, J lost 5 bases, and 6 bases stayed unmatched. The CDR3 DNA reads TGTGCCAGCTCACAAGGACAGGGGGCAGGGACTGAAGCTTTCTTT. Amino acids: CASSQGQGAGTEAFF.

The chain combines TRBV9 with TRBJ2-7; tentative D call: TRBD2 (6 bases). Germline V lookup: CDR1 SGDLS, CDR2 YYNGEE. The CDR3 has 14 amino acids. The germline V and J ends were trimmed by 5 bases and 0 bases, with 12 bases remaining between them. The CDR3 here is CASSGEEASYEQYF. Here the CDR3 DNA reads TGTGCCAGCAGTGGGGAGGAAGCCTCCTACGAGCAGTACTTC.

V and J are TRBV25-1 and TRBJ1-2; 8 bases are shared with TRBD1. This CDR3 contains 13 residues. Unmatched junction bases numbered 9, after V lost 7 bases and J lost 8 bases. Germline-derived CDR1 and CDR2 are MGHDK and SYGVNS. DNA of the CDR3: TGTGCCAGCACGGTGACAGGGGCGAGGGGCTACACCTTC. Protein product: CASTVTGARGYTF.

This clone was observed a few times. The rearrangement uses TRBV30 and TRBJ1-2; no clear D gene. The germline V gene has CDR1 GTSNPN and CDR2 SVGIG (reference sequence). The CDR3 loop spans 14 amino acids. V lost 0 bases, J lost 7 bases, and 15 bases lay in between. Here the CDR3 DNA reads TGTGCCTGGAGTGTCCCTGAGGAGAAATCTGGCTACACCTTC. The encoded protein is CAWSVPEEKSGYTF.

The V and J genes are TRBV12-5 and TRBJ2-3, with TRBD2 matching 7 bases. From germline, CDR1 is LGHNT and CDR2 FRNRAP. This CDR3 contains 15 residues. V shed 6 bases and J 2 bases; nucleotides not matched to a gene: 8. The CDR3 nucleotides read TGTGCTAGTGGCTCGGGACTACAATACACAGATACGCAGTATTTT. Translating gives CASGSGLQYTDTQYF. The complete variable domain, with remaining parts taken from reference TRBV12-5 and TRBJ2-3, reads DARVTQTPRHKVTEMGQEVTMRCQPILGHNTVFWYRQTMMQGLELLAYFRNRAPLDDSGMPKDRFSAEMPDATLATLKIQPSEPRDSAVYFCASGSGLQYTDTQYFGPGTRLTVL.

This chain uses TRBV5-1 with TRBJ1-1, with D tentatively TRBD1 (5 bases). Germline lookup yields CDR1 SGHRS and CDR2 YFSETQ. V was pared by 0 bases and J by 5 bases, with 11 bases between. CDR3 size: 14 residues. As DNA, the CDR3 is TGCGCCAGCAGCTTGGATGCGGGGCGAACTGAAGCTTTCTTT. It codes for CASSLDAGRTEAFF.

The V and J genes are TRBV11-3 and TRBJ1-1; D is unclear. The CDR3 covers 14 residues. Germline V gene data show CDR1 as SGHNT and CDR2 as YENEEA. The V and J ends lost 5 bases and 4 bases respectively, with 14 bases between them. The CDR3: CASSQAVGSTEAFF. CDR3 bases: TGTGCCAGCAGCCAAGCTGTTGGGTCCACTGAAGCTTTCTTT.

This clone was seen a few times. The chain carries TRBV15 and TRBJ1-2; 7 bases fit TRBD1. Germline V CDR1 and CDR2: LNHNV, YYDKDF (reference sequence). V was pared by 0 bases and J by 2 bases, with 6 bases of the junction left unmatched. This CDR3 comprises 16 residues. The CDR3 DNA reads as TGTGCCACCAGCAGAGACAGGGGGTCTTCCAACTATGGCTACACCTTC. Its translation: CATSRDRGSSNYGYTF.

V gene TRBV19 combines with J gene TRBJ1-4; D is ambiguous. The CDR3 extends over 16 amino acids. Per germline, CDR1 LNHDA and CDR2 SQIVND (reference sequence). The V and J ends lost 5 bases and 4 bases respectively, with 17 bases between them. The CDR3: CASSARTVGVNEKLFF. The CDR3, as DNA: TGTGCCAGTAGTGCCCGGACGGTCGGAGTTAATGAAAAACTGTTTTTT.

The rearrangement uses TRBV29-1 and TRBJ2-3; TRBD1 agrees at 7 bases. The CDR3 is 12 residues long. With 8 bases clipped from V and 4 bases from J, the junction kept 6 bases outside the gene matches. Per germline, CDR1 SQVTM and CDR2 ANQGSEA. CDR3 bases: TGCAGCACTTACAGGGGCGCAGATACGCAGTATTTT. This sequence encodes CSTYRGADTQYF.

This clone was seen a few times. The J gene is TRBJ1-2, the V gene TRBV9; TRBD1 might be the D (6 bases). Between the trimmed V and J ends, which lost 4 bases and 4 bases, there was a span of 14 bases. This CDR3 is built from 14 residues. In germline, CDR1 is SGDLS, CDR2 YYNGEE. The CDR3 reads CASSSRGGAYGYTF. The CDR3 region has the DNA TGTGCCAGCAGCTCCAGGGGAGGGGCCTATGGCTACACCTTC. The full variable domain, rest sourced from reference TRBV9 and TRBJ1-2, is DSGVTQTPKHLITATGQRVTLRCSPRSGDLSVYWYQQSLDQGLQFLIQYYNGEERAKGNILERFSAQQFPDLHSELNLSSLELGDSALYFCASSSRGGAYGYTFGSGTRLTVV.

The chain couples TRBV10-2 to TRBJ1-1; no firm D call. CDR1 is WSHSY and CDR2 is SAAADI in the germline V gene. The CDR3 loop spans 13 amino acids. The V gene lost 8 bases and the J gene lost 6 bases, with 16 bases spanning the gap. The CDR3 sequence: CASFPPGIAEAFF. In DNA, the CDR3 is TGCGCCAGCTTTCCACCGGGAATCGCTGAAGCTTTCTTT.

This clone occurred a few times. The chain joins TRBV11-3 to TRBJ2-2; D possibly corresponds to TRBD1 (6 bases). V was clipped by 3 bases and J by 4 bases, with 15 bases between them. The CDR3 spans 16 residues. Germline values: CDR1 SGHNT, CDR2 YENEEA. CDR3 coding DNA: TGTGCCAGCAGCTTGGTCGCAGGGGTGGGCACCGGGGAGCTGTTTTTT. The encoded protein is CASSLVAGVGTGELFF.

By sample share, this clone is medium-sized. The gene calls are TRBV9 and TRBJ2-7; 7 bases agree with TRBD1. The V gene's germline CDR1 is SGDLS and CDR2 YYNGEE. The CDR3 covers 15 residues. V shed 2 bases and J 2 bases; nucleotides not matched to a gene: 7. CDR3 amino acids: CASSVGDSKAYEQYF. The CDR3 DNA reads TGTGCCAGCAGCGTGGGGGACAGCAAAGCCTACGAGCAGTACTTC.

The rearrangement uses TRBV30 and TRBJ2-1; D gene unclear. This CDR3 is built from 14 residues. Germline V gene lookup returns CDR1 GTSNPN and CDR2 SVGIG (reference sequence). CDR3 in DNA: TGTGCGTGCTGTCCTCCGTCCTCCTACAATGAGCAGTTCTTC. It is translated as CACCPPSSYNEQFF. The entire variable domain, with the rest obtained from reference TRBV30 and TRBJ2-1, is as follows: SQTIHQWPATLVQPVGSPLSLECTVEGTSNPNLYWYRQAAGRGLQLLFYSVGIGQISSEVPQNLSASRPQDRQFILSSKKLLLSDSGFYLCACCPPSSYNEQFFGPGTRLTVL.

CDR3 region: CASSARGIGEAFF. The CDR3 nucleotides read TGTGCCAGCAGTGCCAGGGGAATAGGTGAAGCTTTCTTT. The genes are TRBV2 and TRBJ1-1; D might be TRBD1 (6 bases). The CDR3 has 13 residues. Germline V lookup: CDR1 SNHLY, CDR2 FYNNEI. Trimming took 4 bases from V and 7 from J, leaving 13 bases between them.

The CDR3 region has the DNA TGCGCCAGCAGCCAAGCGAACAGGGAAAATTCACCCCTCCACTTT. As protein: CASSQANRENSPLHF. The gene calls are TRBV1 and TRBJ1-6; the D segment call TRBD1 is taken from the table without a DNA check. TRBV1 is reported as a pseudogene. The CDR3 spans 15 residues.

This clone was seen only a few times. The genes are TRBV9 and TRBJ1-3; D possibly corresponds to TRBD1 (6 bases). Germline CDR1 and CDR2: SGDLS and YYNGEE. V was shortened by 5 bases and J by 5 bases, with 14 bases between the two germline ends. The CDR3 is 14 residues long. This CDR3 reads CASRPTGYRNTIYF. Here the CDR3 DNA reads TGTGCCAGCAGACCCACAGGGTATAGAAACACCATATATTTT.